One sample yielded the 8 T cell receptor beta chains listed below, sequenced in a study of T cell responses to AZD1222 COVID-19 vaccine. TCRdb keeps only in-frame clones here, not all; method: immunoSEQ multiplex PCR. The table records over 85,000 clones, around 91% of them present only once. The starting material was peripheral blood, obtained on day 0 of AZD1222 vaccination. Every receptor here comes from an adult in good health.

This chain links TRBV5-1 with TRBJ1-1; 7 nucleotides align to TRBD1. The CDR3 sequence is 14 residues long. V lost 4 bases and J lost 4; bases outside the gene matches: 7. CDR1 SGHRS and CDR2 YFSETQ come from the germline V gene. The CDR3 coding sequence is TGCGCCAGCAGCACGGGACAGCCGCTCACTGAAGCTTTCTTT. Its translation is CASSTGQPLTEAFF.

The rearrangement joins TRBV2 to TRBJ1-2; no reliable D call. Germline assignment: CDR1 SNHLY and CDR2 FYNNEI. V lost 6 bases and J lost 11, with 16 bases in between. The CDR3 covers 12 residues. The CDR3 DNA is TGTGCCAGCAGCGAAATAGGACTCCAATACACCTTC. The encoded protein is CASSEIGLQYTF.

The genes are TRBV5-1 and TRBJ1-2, with 8 bases identical to TRBD1. The CDR3 has 14 amino acids. Germline trimming cut 4 bases from V and 1 base from J; bases unmatched to any gene: 3. The germline V gene encodes CDR1 SGHRS and CDR2 YFSETQ. CDR3 region: CASSPTGGNYGYTF. DNA of the CDR3: TGCGCCAGCAGCCCAACAGGGGGTAACTATGGCTACACCTTC.

This clone has a single count. The rearrangement links TRBV5-4 to TRBJ1-6, with a tentative D call TRBD1 (5 bases). Deletions cut 3 bases from V and 0 bases from J, with 13 bases between. Germline assignment: CDR1 SGHNT and CDR2 YYREEE (reference sequence). The CDR3 is made up of 17 amino acids. CDR3 DNA sequence: TGTGCCAGCAGCTCGGGGGGAGCCAGCTCCTATAATTCACCCCTCCACTTT. This translates into CASSSGGASSYNSPLHF.

The chain carries TRBV6-5 and TRBJ1-4; a possible D gene is TRBD1 (5 bases). The ends were cut back, 5 bases at V and 5 bases at J, with 15 bases in the middle. CDR3 length: 15 amino acids. CDR1 MNHEY and CDR2 SVGAGI come from the germline V gene. The CDR3 sequence: CASSTQWGGNEKLFF. The CDR3 nucleotides read TGTGCCAGCAGTACCCAATGGGGGGGAAATGAAAAACTGTTTTTT.

This clone is a singleton in its sample. This chain links TRBV6-2 or TRBV6-3 with TRBJ2-3, with D tentatively TRBD1 or TRBD2 (6 bases each). In germline, CDR1 is MNHEY, CDR2 SVGEGT. This CDR3 has 14 amino acids. V was pared by 6 bases and J by 8 bases, with 18 bases between. The CDR3 reads CASSKDSTGATQYF. The CDR3 DNA reads TGTGCCAGCAGCAAGGACAGTACGGGGGCTACGCAGTATTTT.

J is TRBJ1-1 and V is TRBV19; D is perhaps TRBD1 (5 bases). CDR1 and CDR2 (germline): LNHDA, SQIVND (reference sequence). The germline V and J ends were trimmed by 1 base and 0 bases, with 6 bases remaining between them. The CDR3 consists of 14 residues. CDR3 amino acids: CASSIGDLNTEAFF. In nucleotides, the CDR3 is TGTGCCAGTAGTATAGGGGACCTGAACACTGAAGCTTTCTTT.

The chain has TRBV7-9 and TRBJ2-1, with 7 nucleotides matching TRBD2. V trimming: 8 bases; J trimming: 5 bases; junction bases outside the gene matches: 9. CDR1 and CDR2 from the germline V gene are SEHNR and FQNEAQ (reference sequence). The CDR3 covers 14 residues. CDR3 sequence reads: CASVTASGHNEQFF. The CDR3 DNA reads as TGTGCCAGCGTTACCGCTAGCGGTCACAATGAGCAGTTCTTC. Variable domain in full (rest from reference TRBV7-9 and TRBJ2-1): DTGVSQNPRHKITKRGQNVTFRCDPISEHNRLYWYRQTLGQGPEFLTYFQNEAQLEKSRLLSDRFSAERPKGSFSTLEIQRTEQGDSAMYLCASVTASGHNEQFFGPGTRLTVL.